The clone carrying this T cell receptor (beta chain) has just a few counts. This sample is part of a study of identical twins. TCRdb fed the 5' RACE reads into MiXCR, producing one record per CDR3 protein. Altogether a few hundred thousand distinct CDR3 sequences are present, just under 10% being singletons, with the ten largest covering 2.5% to 3.5%. This sample also appeared in a second study, on yellow fever vaccine responses in identical twins.

Sequenced: PBMCs. The TCR sequence derives from a woman between 18 and 30 years old in good health.

The CDR3 DNA is TGCAGCTTACAGGGGAACACCGGGGAGCTGTTTTTT. It yields the protein CSLQGNTGELFF. V is TRBV29-1 and J is TRBJ2-2; weak D call: TRBD1 (6 bases). Per germline, CDR1 SQVTM and CDR2 ANQGSEA. The CDR3 spans 12 residues. The germline V and J ends were trimmed by 8 bases and 1 base, with 8 bases remaining between them.